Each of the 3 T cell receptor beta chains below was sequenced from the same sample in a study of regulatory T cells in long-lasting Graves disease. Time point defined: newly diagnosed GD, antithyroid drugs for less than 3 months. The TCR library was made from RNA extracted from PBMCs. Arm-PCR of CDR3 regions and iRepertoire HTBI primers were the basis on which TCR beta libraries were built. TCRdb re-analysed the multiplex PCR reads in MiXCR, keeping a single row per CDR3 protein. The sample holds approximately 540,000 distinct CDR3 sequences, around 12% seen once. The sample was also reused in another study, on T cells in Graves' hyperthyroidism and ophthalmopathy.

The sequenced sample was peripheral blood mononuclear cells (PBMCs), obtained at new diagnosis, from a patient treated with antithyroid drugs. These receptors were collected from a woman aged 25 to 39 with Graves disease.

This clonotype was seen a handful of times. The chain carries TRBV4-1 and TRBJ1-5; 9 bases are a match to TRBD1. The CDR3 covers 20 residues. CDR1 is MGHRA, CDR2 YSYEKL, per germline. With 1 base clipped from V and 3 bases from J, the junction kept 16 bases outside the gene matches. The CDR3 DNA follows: TGCGCCAGCAGCCAAGTTTGGAAGACCGGGACAGGGAACCACAATCAGCCCCAGCATTTT. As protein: CASSQVWKTGTGNHNQPQHF.

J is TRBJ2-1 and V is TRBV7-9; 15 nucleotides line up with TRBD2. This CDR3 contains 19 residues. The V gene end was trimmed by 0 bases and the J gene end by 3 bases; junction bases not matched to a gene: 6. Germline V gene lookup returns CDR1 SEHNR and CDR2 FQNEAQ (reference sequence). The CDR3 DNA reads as TGTGCCAGCAGCTTAGCGGGACTAGCGGGAGGCGACATCTACAATGAGCAGTTCTTC. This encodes CASSLAGLAGGDIYNEQFF.

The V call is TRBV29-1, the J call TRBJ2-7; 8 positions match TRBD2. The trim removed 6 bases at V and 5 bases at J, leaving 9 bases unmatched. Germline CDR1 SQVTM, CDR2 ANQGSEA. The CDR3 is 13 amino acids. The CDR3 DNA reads TGCAGCGTCCGACTAGCGAGAGCCCACGAGCAGTACTTC. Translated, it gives CSVRLARAHEQYF.